The 7 T cell receptor beta chains below were found in one sample sequenced in a study of shared clonotypes between healthy human individuals. Assay: immunoSEQ multiplex PCR; the TCRdb copy retains only in-frame clones and omits some. The data contain around 1.1 million clones, around 78% of them singletons. Sequencing was carried out using memory CD4+ T cells from PBMCs. Subset reported: CD45RA-negative fraction. The receptors were sampled from a man aged 18-30 years in good health. Some clones in this sample may be carry-over from other donors' samples.

The chain recombines TRBV11-2 with TRBJ1-5; possibly TRBD1 for D (6 bases). The germline V gene has CDR1 SGHAT and CDR2 FQNNGV. This CDR3 comprises 14 residues. The V end lost 5 bases, the J end lost 5 bases, and 13 bases lay between the germline ends. The CDR3 is CASSHPGAYQPQHF. CDR3 in DNA: TGTGCCAGCAGCCACCCAGGGGCCTATCAGCCCCAGCATTTT. The full variable domain, rest sourced from reference TRBV11-2 and TRBJ1-5, is EAGVAQSPRYKIIEKRQSVAFWCNPISGHATLYWYQQILGQGPKLLIQFQNNGVVDDSQLPKDRFSAERLKGVDSTLKIQPAKLEDSAVYLCASSHPGAYQPQHFGDGTRLSIL.

As regards this clone: Other DNA sequences within the sample encode an identical CDR3. The chain carries TRBV5-1 and TRBJ2-3; a possible D gene is TRBD2 (5 bases). Germline lookup yields CDR1 SGHRS and CDR2 YFSETQ. The CDR3 has 13 residues. V lost 1 base to trimming and J lost 6 bases, with 9 bases between them. DNA for the CDR3: TGCGCCAGCAGCTTGATGGACTCCGATACGCAGTATTTT. It is translated as CASSLMDSDTQYF.

The gene calls are TRBV4-2 and TRBJ1-3, with 7 positions matching TRBD1. Germline V gene sequence: CDR1 LGHNA, CDR2 YNFKEQ. This CDR3 contains 16 residues. V lost 2 bases and J lost 0; bases outside the gene matches: 4. CDR3 amino acids: CASSQLTGNSGNTIYF. The CDR3 region has the DNA TGTGCCAGCAGCCAATTGACAGGGAACTCTGGAAACACCATATATTTT.

Comment on this clone: This could be a read error, since a much larger clone is one nucleotide away. This chain links TRBV5-4 with TRBJ2-3; D ambiguous. The CDR3 extends over 11 amino acids. Germline assignment: CDR1 SGHNT and CDR2 YYREEE (reference sequence). Deletions cut 2 bases from V and 2 bases from J, with 0 bases between. CDR3 loop: CASSFTDTQYF. CDR3 DNA sequence: TGTGCCAGCAGCTTCACAGATACGCAGTATTTT.

This clone was observed once. J is TRBJ2-7 and V is TRBV6-5; no firm D call. CDR1 is MNHEY and CDR2 is SVGAGI in the germline V gene. CDR3 length: 13 residues. Trimming left V 5 bases short and J 3 bases short, with 11 bases between. For the CDR3, the DNA is TGTGCCAGCAGTAGGACGGCAGACTACGAGCAGTACTTC. Amino acids: CASSRTADYEQYF.

This chain joins TRBV5-1 and TRBJ2-7; D unresolved. Trimming pared 5 bases from V and 1 base from J, leaving 13 bases between. This CDR3 has 14 residues. Germline loops: CDR1 SGHRS, CDR2 YFSETQ. Written as DNA, the CDR3 is TGCGCCAGCAGATTGAGCGCCGGATCCTACGAGCAGTACTTC. Translation: CASRLSAGSYEQYF.

The chain combines TRBV7-9 with TRBJ2-5, with 9 nucleotides matching TRBD2. The V and J ends lost 1 base and 1 base, in that order; junction bases with no gene match: 1. This CDR3 comprises 15 residues. The germline V gene has CDR1 SEHNR and CDR2 FQNEAQ (reference sequence). The CDR3: CASSLGGRAQETQYF. In DNA form, the CDR3 reads TGTGCCAGCAGCTTAGGCGGGAGGGCCCAAGAGACCCAGTACTTC.